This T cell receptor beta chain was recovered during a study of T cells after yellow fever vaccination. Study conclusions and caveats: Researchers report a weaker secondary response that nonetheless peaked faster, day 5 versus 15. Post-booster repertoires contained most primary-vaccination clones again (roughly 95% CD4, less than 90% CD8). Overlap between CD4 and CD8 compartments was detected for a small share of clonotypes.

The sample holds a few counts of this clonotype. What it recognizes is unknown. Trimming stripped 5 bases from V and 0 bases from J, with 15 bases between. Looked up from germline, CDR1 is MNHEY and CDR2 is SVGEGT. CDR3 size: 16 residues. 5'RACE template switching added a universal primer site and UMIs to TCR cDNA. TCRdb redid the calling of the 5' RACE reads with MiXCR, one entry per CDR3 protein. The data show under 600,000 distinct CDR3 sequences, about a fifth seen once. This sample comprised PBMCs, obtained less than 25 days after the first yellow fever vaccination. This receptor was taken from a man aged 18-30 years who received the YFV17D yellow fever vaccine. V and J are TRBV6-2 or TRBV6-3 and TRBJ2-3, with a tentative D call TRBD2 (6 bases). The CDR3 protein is CASSPRGWRSTDTQYF. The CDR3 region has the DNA TGTGCCAGCAGTCCCCGGGGGTGGAGGAGCACAGATACGCAGTATTTT.